One and the same sample provided the 25 T cell receptor beta chains below, sequenced in a study of blood T cell repertoires in COVID-19. Assay used: immunoSEQ multiplex PCR; TCRdb lists only in-frame clones, some missing. The sample carries hundreds of thousands of clones, approximately 86% recorded once. The material sequenced was peripheral blood. The receptor set was obtained from a woman in her 50s with active or convalescent COVID-19.

This clone was detected only once. The genes are TRBV28 and TRBJ2-4, with D possibly matching TRBD1 (6 bases). The CDR3 spans 14 residues. Germline CDR1 MDHEN, CDR2 SYDVKM. Trimming left V 3 bases short and J 2 bases short, with 8 bases between. The CDR3, as DNA: TGTGCCAGCAGTTTCGGACAGTCCAAAAACATTCAGTACTTC. It yields the protein CASSFGQSKNIQYF.

The gene calls are TRBV19 and TRBJ1-6, with D perhaps TRBD1 (6 bases). Germline CDR1 is LNHDA and CDR2 is SQIVND (reference sequence). The length of the CDR3 is 16 residues. V gave up 6 bases and J gave up 7 bases, with 19 bases separating them. The CDR3 nucleotides are TGTGCCAGTAGAACGAGGGGGGGACGGGGGAATTCACCCCTCCACTTT. Protein: CASRTRGGRGNSPLHF.

This chain uses TRBV6-5 with TRBJ2-7; 13 positions agree with TRBD2. The germline V gene has CDR1 MNHEY and CDR2 SVGAGI. V shed 6 bases, J shed 4 bases, and the junction held 6 bases outside the gene matches. This CDR3 has 15 amino acids. The CDR3 region is CASSWTSGSGYEQYF. The DNA for the CDR3 is TGTGCCAGCAGCTGGACTAGCGGGAGTGGGTACGAGCAGTACTTC.

The chain joins TRBV7-2 to TRBJ1-2, with 10 nucleotides matching TRBD1. Trimming at V came to 3 bases and at J to 8 bases, leaving 6 bases not matched to a gene. The germline V gene encodes CDR1 SGHTA and CDR2 FQGNSA. The CDR3 contains 14 residues. The CDR3 here is CASSFYGTGDGYTF. The CDR3 coding sequence is TGTGCCAGCAGCTTTTACGGGACAGGGGACGGCTACACCTTC.

The chain joins TRBV9 to TRBJ2-1; 14 bases are shared with TRBD2. The CDR3 sequence is 16 residues long. Unmatched junction bases numbered 4, after V lost 4 bases and J lost 4 bases. Per the germline V gene, CDR1 is SGDLS and CDR2 is YYNGEE. Written as DNA, the CDR3 is TGTGCCAGCAGCCAGGGACTAGCGGGAGAGTACAATGAGCAGTTCTTC. This translates into CASSQGLAGEYNEQFF.

A word on this clone: The same CDR3 can be traced to other DNA sequences in this sample. The chain links TRBV10-3 to TRBJ1-1; D unresolved. This CDR3 spans 11 amino acids. Per germline, CDR1 ENHRY and CDR2 SYGVKD. Trimming stripped 6 bases from V and 5 bases from J, with 7 bases between. The CDR3 DNA reads TGTGCCATCAGAGGCGGAACTGAAGCTTTCTTT. It yields the protein CAIRGGTEAFF.

The chain carries TRBV18 and TRBJ2-7, with 11 positions matching TRBD1. Per the germline V gene, CDR1 is KGHSH and CDR2 is LQKENI. Trimming at V came to 3 bases and at J to 6 bases, leaving 1 base not matched to a gene. This CDR3 contains 13 residues. CDR3 coding DNA: TGTGCCAGCTCACCCGGGACAGGGGGCGAGCAGTACTTC. It encodes CASSPGTGGEQYF.

The V gene is TRBV7-9, the J gene TRBJ2-5; TRBD2 aligns across 15 bases. The CDR3 loop spans 18 amino acids. Germline V gene lookup returns CDR1 SEHNR and CDR2 FQNEAQ (reference sequence). J was trimmed by 4 bases and V by 1 base; bases with no gene match: 7. The CDR3 loop reads CASSLVFGGLAGGETQYF. CDR3 bases: TGTGCCAGCAGCTTAGTCTTTGGGGGACTAGCGGGAGGAGAGACCCAGTACTTC.

The DNA of the CDR3 is TGTGCCACCTCCTCCGGGACAGGGATGAACACTGAAGCTTTCTTT. Protein sequence: CATSSGTGMNTEAFF. The genes are TRBV24-1 and TRBJ1-1; 9 bases map to TRBD1. CDR3 length equals 15 residues. J was trimmed by 0 bases and V by 9 bases; bases with no gene match: 7. Germline V gene lookup returns CDR1 KGHDR and CDR2 SFDVKD.

The CDR3 is CASSLTRNTEAFF. The CDR3 bases are TGTGCCAGCAGCTTAACGAGGAACACTGAAGCTTTCTTT. The chain joins TRBV7-6 to TRBJ1-1, with D uncertain. Germline CDR1 reads SGHVS; CDR2 reads FNYEAQ. V lost 2 bases and J 1 base, leaving 5 bases between the germline ends. The CDR3 sequence is 13 residues long.

The rearrangement joins TRBV9 to TRBJ2-2; 7 nucleotides align to TRBD1. Trimming cost V 6 bases and J 3 bases; bases outside gene matches: 5. The CDR3 is 14 amino acids. Germline assignment: CDR1 SGDLS and CDR2 YYNGEE. This CDR3 reads CASNFQGDTGELFF. CDR3 nucleotides: TGTGCCAGCAACTTCCAGGGGGACACCGGGGAGCTGTTTTTT.

The chain has TRBV6-5 and TRBJ1-5; a weak D match, TRBD1 (6 bases). Germline V gene sequence: CDR1 MNHEY, CDR2 SVGAGI. V dropped 7 bases and J dropped 3 bases, with 13 bases sitting between them. The CDR3 is made up of 14 amino acids. The CDR3 region is CASNRGGPNQPQHF. CDR3 DNA sequence: TGTGCCAGCAATAGAGGGGGACCCAATCAGCCCCAGCATTTT.

This clone has a single count. The chain couples TRBV11-1 to TRBJ2-5; D is undetermined. Germline CDR1 reads SGHAT; CDR2 reads FQDESV (reference sequence). There are 14 residues in the CDR3. The V end lost 0 bases, the J end lost 4 bases, and 9 bases lay between the germline ends. CDR3 in DNA: TGTGCCAGCAGCTTAGCGACGAGGATAGAGACCCAGTACTTC. Translation gives CASSLATRIETQYF.

J is TRBJ2-7 and V is TRBV7-7; a possible D gene is TRBD1 (5 bases). With 1 base removed from V and 0 bases from J, the gap between germline ends came to 10 bases. Germline V lookup: CDR1 SSHAT, CDR2 FNYEAQ (reference sequence). The CDR3 has 15 residues. The CDR3 protein is CASSLGQGYSYEQYF. The CDR3 nucleotides read TGTGCCAGCAGCTTAGGGCAGGGATACTCCTACGAGCAGTACTTC.

The rearrangement links TRBV11-3 to TRBJ2-1; D might be TRBD2 (6 bases). V gave up 3 bases and J gave up 8 bases, with 11 bases separating them. CDR3 size: 13 residues. The V gene's germline CDR1 is SGHNT and CDR2 YENEEA. CDR3 protein: CASSFGSLYEQFF. Here the CDR3 DNA reads TGTGCCAGCAGCTTCGGGAGCCTATATGAGCAGTTCTTC.

The chain is built from TRBV20-1 and TRBJ1-6; unclear D gene. V lost 3 bases and J 5 bases, leaving 8 bases between the germline ends. Germline assignment: CDR1 DFQATT and CDR2 SNEGSKA (reference sequence). There are 13 residues in the CDR3. CDR3 amino acids: CSASPQDNSPLHF. The CDR3 DNA reads as TGCAGTGCTAGTCCACAAGATAATTCACCCCTCCACTTT.

The V call is TRBV10-3, the J call TRBJ2-2; D gene ambiguous. Trimming shortened V by 10 bases and J by 6 bases, and 15 bases separated the two germline ends. The CDR3 length is 13 residues. Per the germline V gene, CDR1 is ENHRY and CDR2 is SYGVKD. The CDR3 region is CARRMELAGELFF. The CDR3 DNA sequence: TGTGCCAGAAGAATGGAGTTGGCCGGGGAGCTGTTTTTT.

This clone appeared a few times. The chain uses TRBV11-2 and TRBJ2-1, with D possibly TRBD1 on 6 matching bases. The CDR3 is made up of 15 amino acids. Trimming pared 1 base from V and 9 bases from J, leaving 16 bases between. The V gene's germline CDR1 is SGHAT and CDR2 FQNNGV. The DNA of the CDR3 is TGTGCCAGCAGCTTAGTTAGGGGGTCAAGAGGTGAGCAGTTCTTC. Its translation is CASSLVRGSRGEQFF. The complete variable domain, with remaining parts taken from reference TRBV11-2 and TRBJ2-1, reads EAGVAQSPRYKIIEKRQSVAFWCNPISGHATLYWYQQILGQGPKLLIQFQNNGVVDDSQLPKDRFSAERLKGVDSTLKIQPAKLEDSAVYLCASSLVRGSRGEQFFGPGTRLTVL.

The rearrangement joins TRBV18 to TRBJ1-1; a weak D match, TRBD1 (6 bases). Trimming stripped 0 bases from V and 6 bases from J, with 11 bases between. This CDR3 contains 14 residues. Per the germline V gene, CDR1 is KGHSH and CDR2 is LQKENI. The CDR3 DNA is TGTGCCAGCTCACCACCGTCAGGGGTCGCTGAAGCTTTCTTT. Translated, it gives CASSPPSGVAEAFF.

This chain joins TRBV7-8 and TRBJ1-1; 8 bases agree with TRBD1. The CDR3 has 15 residues. CDR1 and CDR2 (germline): SGHVS, FQNEAQ. Trimming at V came to 5 bases and at J to 2 bases, leaving 7 bases not matched to a gene. CDR3 DNA sequence: TGTGCCAGCAGCCCAGGCACAGGGGGAAACACTGAAGCTTTCTTT. It encodes CASSPGTGGNTEAFF. Combining the CDR3 with reference TRBV7-8 and TRBJ1-1 gives the whole variable domain GAGVSQSPRYKVAKRGQDVALRCDPISGHVSLFWYQQALGQGPEFLTYFQNEAQLDKSGLPSDRFFAERPEGSVSTLKIQRTQQEDSAVYLCASSPGTGGNTEAFFGQGTRLTVV.

The V and J genes are TRBV11-2 and TRBJ2-1; TRBD2 aligns across 12 bases. The CDR3 totals 19 residues. Germline V gene data show CDR1 as SGHAT and CDR2 as FQNNGV. Unmatched junction bases numbered 18, after V lost 4 bases and J lost 8 bases. CDR3 DNA sequence: TGTGCCAGCAGCTCGTACCTTGGACTAGCGGGATTTTCGAATGATGAGCAGTTCTTC. It encodes CASSSYLGLAGFSNDEQFF.

The chain has TRBV19 and TRBJ2-3; D perhaps matches TRBD1 (5 bases). V dropped 3 bases and J dropped 1 base, with 20 bases sitting between them. The CDR3 loop spans 18 amino acids. From germline, CDR1 is LNHDA and CDR2 SQIVND (reference sequence). The CDR3 region is CASSIVPGYSTGTDTQYF. The CDR3 nucleotides read TGTGCCAGTAGTATCGTTCCAGGGTACAGCACCGGCACAGATACGCAGTATTTT.

For the CDR3, the DNA is TGTGCCAGCGAGCGAGGGAATGTTGGCAATGAGCAGTTCTTC. Amino acid sequence: CASERGNVGNEQFF. The V and J genes are TRBV2 and TRBJ2-1, with D maybe TRBD2 (5 bases). The CDR3 totals 14 residues. Germline V lookup: CDR1 SNHLY, CDR2 FYNNEI. The V end lost 8 bases, the J end lost 6 bases, and 17 bases lay between the germline ends. Full variable domain (rest looked up from reference TRBV2 and TRBJ2-1): EPEVTQTPSHQVTQMGQEVILRCVPISNHLYFYWYRQILGQKVEFLVSFYNNEISEKSEIFDDQFSVERPDGSNFTLKIRSTKLEDSAMYFCASERGNVGNEQFFGPGTRLTVL.

CDR3 in DNA: TGTGCCAGCAGCTTAACAGGGGGGAGATTGGACACTGAAGCTTTCTTT. Protein: CASSLTGGRLDTEAFF. The V gene is TRBV5-4, the J gene TRBJ1-1; TRBD1 aligns across 8 bases. V shed 2 bases and J 3 bases; nucleotides not matched to a gene: 9. The CDR3 has 16 residues. Germline-derived CDR1 and CDR2 are SGHNT and YYREEE (reference sequence).

This chain links TRBV5-1 with TRBJ2-7; 11 bases map to TRBD1. Germline CDR1 and CDR2: SGHRS and YFSETQ. V trimming: 4 bases; J trimming: 5 bases; junction bases outside the gene matches: 17. The CDR3 covers 18 residues. CDR3 region: CASSRTRDRGNLVDEQYF. In DNA, the CDR3 is TGCGCCAGCAGCCGAACCCGGGACAGGGGGAACCTAGTCGACGAGCAGTACTTC.